This entry lists 12 T cell receptor beta chains sequenced from one sample in a study of T-cell memory formation after mild COVID-19. TCRdb reanalysed the 5' RACE reads using MiXCR and keeps one entry per CDR3 protein. The sample holds around 320,000 distinct CDR3 sequences, 25% to 30% seen once. The sequenced material came from PBMCs or a T cell subset sorted from them (not recorded which). The receptors stem from an adult woman who had mild COVID-19 (a few samples of this study predate the infection). Cell type and time point are not known.

Many counts were recorded for this clonotype. The chain recombines TRBV10-3 with TRBJ2-3; no definite D call. V lost 3 bases, J lost 0 bases, and 7 bases lay in between. CDR3 length equals 14 residues. Germline V gene data show CDR1 as ENHRY and CDR2 as SYGVKD. CDR3 coding DNA: TGTGCCATCAGTGACCCCGGGAGCACAGATACGCAGTATTTT. Protein: CAISDPGSTDTQYF.

This clonotype was counted only a few times. This rearrangement joins TRBV12-3 or TRBV12-4 to TRBJ2-3, with 7 bases fitting TRBD1. Trimming took 5 bases from V and 0 from J; bases not matched to a gene: 2. CDR3 length: 14 residues. The CDR3 DNA sequence: TGTGCCAGCAGTCCCAGGGGGAGCACAGATACGCAGTATTTT. Amino acids: CASSPRGSTDTQYF.

This chain connects TRBV14 to TRBJ2-1; tentative D call: TRBD2 (6 bases). Trimming left V 6 bases short and J 9 bases short, with 18 bases between. Germline V gives CDR1 SGHDN, CDR2 FVKESK. This CDR3 contains 14 residues. The CDR3 region is CASSSGEGYGEQFF. CDR3 bases: TGTGCCAGCAGTTCGGGAGAAGGGTACGGTGAGCAGTTCTTC. The whole variable domain, remainder taken from reference TRBV14 and TRBJ2-1, is EAGVTQFPSHSVIEKGQTVTLRCDPISGHDNLYWYRRVMGKEIKFLLHFVKESKQDESGMPNNRFLAERTGGTYSTLKVQPAELEDSGVYFCASSSGEGYGEQFFGPGTRLTVL.

The chain is built from TRBV20-1 and TRBJ1-2; D may be TRBD1 (5 bases). This CDR3 region has 12 residues. Germline CDR1 reads DFQATT; CDR2 reads SNEGSKA (reference sequence). Trimming took 6 bases from V and 7 from J, leaving 15 bases between them. This chain's CDR3 is CSAWDPPGGYTF. The CDR3 coding sequence is TGCAGTGCCTGGGACCCCCCGGGTGGCTACACCTTC.

This clonotype was observed a few times. Here the CDR3 reads CASSRRMGETQYF. The CDR3 DNA sequence: TGTGCCAGCAGCCGAAGGATGGGAGAGACCCAGTACTTC. This chain connects TRBV7-8 to TRBJ2-5; D gene uncertain. Germline V lookup: CDR1 SGHVS, CDR2 FQNEAQ. The ends were cut back, 5 bases at V and 4 bases at J, with 11 bases in the middle. The CDR3 has 13 residues.

The rearrangement links TRBV7-9 to TRBJ1-6; TRBD1 matches 9 bases. This CDR3 is 16 amino acids long. The germline V gene encodes CDR1 SEHNR and CDR2 FQNEAQ (reference sequence). V dropped 3 bases and J dropped 9; count of bases not matched to a gene: 9. As DNA, the CDR3 is TGTGCCAGCAGCTTTAACTCCGGGACAGGGTCTTCACCCCTCCACTTT. It codes for CASSFNSGTGSSPLHF.

In this sample, this clonotype turned up a few times. The gene calls are TRBV27 and TRBJ1-5, with a weak D call TRBD1 (5 bases). Germline V gives CDR1 MNHEY, CDR2 SMNVEV (reference sequence). The length of the CDR3 is 14 residues. The V gene lost 11 bases and the J gene lost 9 bases, with 23 bases spanning the gap. The CDR3 DNA reads TGTGCCGCCCCCGATTCAGGGCCCGTTTGGCCCCAGCATTTT. It is translated as CAAPDSGPVWPQHF.

This clonotype has more than one count but fewer than ten. The chain employs TRBV5-1 and TRBJ2-3; no reliable D call. CDR1 SGHRS and CDR2 YFSETQ come from the germline V gene. The CDR3 covers 16 residues. V was pared by 5 bases and J by 0 bases, with 16 bases between. CDR3: CASSFRPVTSTDTQYF. The CDR3 DNA follows: TGCGCCAGCAGTTTCCGACCTGTTACTAGCACAGATACGCAGTATTTT.

The rearrangement joins TRBV20-1 to TRBJ2-5; possible D gene TRBD2, 6 bases. Germline CDR1 is DFQATT and CDR2 is SNEGSKA (reference sequence). The CDR3 is 15 residues long. Trimming cost V 6 bases and J 5 bases, with 22 bases left between them. Here the CDR3 reads CSATEPGLPSETQYF. As DNA, the CDR3 is TGCAGTGCCACCGAACCGGGACTCCCATCGGAGACCCAGTACTTC.

V and J are TRBV10-3 and TRBJ1-1; no clear D. The CDR3 spans 12 residues. The V end lost 6 bases, the J end lost 1 base, and 6 bases lay between the germline ends. Per germline, CDR1 ENHRY and CDR2 SYGVKD. CDR3 nucleotide sequence: TGTGCCATCAGGAACAAGAACACTGAAGCTTTCTTT. It codes for CAIRNKNTEAFF.

In its sample, this clonotype was seen a few times. This chain connects TRBV5-5 to TRBJ1-1; no clear D gene. Trimming took off 10 bases at V and 0 bases at J, with 13 bases between the two ends. Germline assignment: CDR1 SGHKS and CDR2 YYEKEE (reference sequence). The CDR3 is made up of 13 amino acids. Written as DNA, the CDR3 is TGTGCCGGAAGTAGAGGTGTGAACACTGAAGCTTTCTTT. Its protein is CAGSRGVNTEAFF.

This chain connects TRBV19 to TRBJ1-1, with D tentatively TRBD1 (5 bases). The CDR3 is 14 residues long. V was trimmed by 6 bases and J by 0 bases, leaving 11 bases between them. Germline V gene sequence: CDR1 LNHDA, CDR2 SQIVND (reference sequence). CDR3 sequence reads: CASRFQGLNTEAFF. In nucleotides, the CDR3 is TGTGCCAGTAGATTTCAGGGTCTGAACACTGAAGCTTTCTTT.